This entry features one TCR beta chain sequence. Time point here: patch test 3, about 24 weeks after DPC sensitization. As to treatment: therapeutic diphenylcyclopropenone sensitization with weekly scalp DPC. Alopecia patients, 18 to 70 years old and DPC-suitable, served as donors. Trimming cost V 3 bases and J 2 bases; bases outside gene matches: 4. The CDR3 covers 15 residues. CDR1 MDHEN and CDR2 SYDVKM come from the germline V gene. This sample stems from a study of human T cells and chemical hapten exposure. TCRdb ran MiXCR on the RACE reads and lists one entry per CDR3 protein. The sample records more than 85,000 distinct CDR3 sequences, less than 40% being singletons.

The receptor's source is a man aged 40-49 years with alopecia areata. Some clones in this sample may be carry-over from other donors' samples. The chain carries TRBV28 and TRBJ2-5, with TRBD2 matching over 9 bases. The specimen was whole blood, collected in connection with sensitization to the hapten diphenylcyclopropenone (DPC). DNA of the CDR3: TGTGCCAGCAGTTTTAGCGGGAGTCGACAAGAGACCCAGTACTTC. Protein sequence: CASSFSGSRQETQYF.